Below, 25 T cell receptor beta chains from the same sample are listed, as sequenced in a study of tumor-infiltrating lymphocytes in primary liver carcinoma. Total RNA and DNA came together from 20-30 mg of bulk tissue without cell sorting. Constant-region priming of about 500 ng total RNA yielded TCR beta cDNA. It was through three nested multiplex PCR rounds of slightly modified ARM-PCR that TCR beta libraries arose. The opening two PCR rounds, nine to eleven cycles each, paired TRBV1-TRBV30 forward primers with a C-beta reverse primer. Via MiXCR, TCRdb re-called the multiplex PCR reads, giving one row per CDR3 protein. The table has tens of thousands of distinct CDR3 sequences, over 60% seen once; the top ten hold roughly 38%. The sample comprised liver tumor tissue from sampling region 5. Described subset: tumor region T5, tumor centre. These receptors were collected from a man between 40 and 49 years old with primary liver carcinoma and hepatitis B virus infection.

Of note for this clonotype: The junction does not match germline at one end; this may be a read error. The genes are TRBV30 and TRBJ1-2; D unresolved. This CDR3 has 15 amino acids. The germline CDR1 and CDR2 sequences are GTSNPN and SVGIG (reference sequence). The CDR3 DNA is TGTGTCTGGAGTGTAGGGCCGTATCTCGAAGGCGGCTACACCTTT. This sequence encodes CVWSVGPYLEGGYTF.

By frequency in the sample, this clonotype is medium-sized. This chain joins TRBV29-1 and TRBJ2-1; 8 bases are shared with TRBD1. The CDR3 runs to 13 residues. Losses at the gene ends were 0 bases for V and 11 bases for J; bases not matched to a gene: 6. Germline V lookup: CDR1 SQVTM, CDR2 ANQGSEA. CDR3 DNA: TGCAGCGTTGAAGATGTCGGACAGGGTAAGCAGTTCTTC. Translated, it gives CSVEDVGQGKQFF.

This clonotype has just a few counts. Its ends do not fully match the called genes, so a read error is possible. This sequence joins TRBV4-3 and TRBJ2-3; 8 bases line up with TRBD2. The CDR3 is 18 residues long. Germline V gene lookup returns CDR1 LGHNA and CDR2 YSLEER. CDR3 in amino acids: CASSQHPLGGTSTDAQYF. The CDR3 DNA reads as TGCGCCAGCAGCCAGCACCCCCTTGGCGGGACTAGTACAGATGCGCAGTATTTT.

This clonotype was seen repeatedly, ten times or more. The chain employs TRBV5-1 and TRBJ2-7; no clear D. The CDR3 covers 14 residues. V shed 6 bases and J shed 0 bases, with 13 bases lying between them. Germline lookup yields CDR1 SGHRS and CDR2 YFSETQ. CDR3: CASTTHPSSYEQYF. As DNA, the CDR3 is TGCGCCAGCACCACCCACCCAAGCTCCTACGAGCAGTACTTC.

The genes are TRBV5-5 and TRBJ1-1, with 9 nucleotides matching TRBD1. The CDR3 contains 15 residues. Germline lookup yields CDR1 SGHKS and CDR2 YYEKEE (reference sequence). V gave up 0 bases and J gave up 5 bases; unmatched junction bases: 5. CDR3 residues: CASSLAGTGRTEAFF. In DNA, the CDR3 is TGTGCCAGCAGCTTGGCGGGGACAGGGAGGACTGAAGCTTTCTTT.

Remarks on this clonotype: The CDR3 carries no conserved terminal phenylalanine or tryptophan, so it likely arises from a read error. This chain connects TRBV11-3 to TRBJ2-3; no clear D. Germline V gene data show CDR1 as SGHNT and CDR2 as YENEEA. The CDR3 has 15 residues. CDR3 DNA sequence: TGTGCCAGCAGCTTAGAGTCCGAGCGCACAGATACTCAGTATTAT. It specifies CASSLESERTDTQYY.

To note about this clonotype: Sequence at one end of the junction differs from germline and may be a read error. The rearrangement joins TRBV2 to TRBJ1-2; the D is unclear. CDR1 SNHLY and CDR2 FYNNEI come from the germline V gene. The length of the CDR3 is 15 residues. The CDR3 nucleotides read TGTGCCAGCAGGGAGCAGTCGGTCGGACTCTATGGCTACATCTTC. It is translated as CASREQSVGLYGYIF.

Worth noting for this clonotype: At one end, the junction sequence differs from germline, possibly due to a read error. CDR3 sequence (DNA): TGTGCCAGCAACCAAACAGGCGTTAGCGGCTACACCTTT. Its translation is CASNQTGVSGYTF. V is TRBV11-2 and J is TRBJ1-2, with a tentative D call TRBD1 (5 bases). The CDR3 totals 13 residues. Germline values: CDR1 SGHAT, CDR2 FQNNGV.

This clonotype was seen only a few times. At one boundary the junction diverges from the germline segment, which might be a read error. The V gene is TRBV5-1, the J gene TRBJ2-6; 7 nucleotides match TRBD1. There are 16 residues in the CDR3. Germline lookup yields CDR1 SGHRS and CDR2 YFSETQ. In DNA, the CDR3 is TGCGCCAGCAGCTGGGGACAGAACTCTAGGGCCAACGTCCTGACTTTC. Translated: CASSWGQNSRANVLTF.

Many counts were recorded for this clonotype. Compared with germline, one end of the junction differs, possibly owing to a read error. The chain combines TRBV2 with TRBJ2-7; TRBD2 is a possible D gene (6 bases). The CDR3 contains 13 residues. From germline, CDR1 is SNHLY and CDR2 FYNNEI. The CDR3 DNA follows: TGTGTCAGCGGCTACGGGAGCTGGTATGAGCAGTACTTC. It is translated as CVSGYGSWYEQYF.

With regard to this clonotype: A read error may be the cause here, since a much bigger clone is one base away. V is TRBV4-2 and J is TRBJ1-1, with D possibly matching TRBD1 (5 bases). Germline V gene sequence: CDR1 LGHNA, CDR2 YNFKEQ. Trimming removed 4 bases from V and 7 bases from J, with 16 bases in between. The CDR3 loop spans 14 amino acids. The CDR3 here is CASSRLGERSEAFF. The CDR3 region has the DNA TGTGCCAGCAGCCGACTAGGGGAACGGAGTGAAGCTTTCTTT.

The genes are TRBV6-6 and TRBJ2-7, with 8 bases matching TRBD1. Germline CDR1 reads MNHNY; CDR2 reads SVGAGI (reference sequence). The CDR3 length is 16 residues. V lost 6 bases, J lost 0 bases, and 10 bases stayed unmatched. The CDR3 region has the DNA TGTGCCAGCAGCAAAACGGGACAGGCATTCTCCTACGAGCAGTACGTC. Translation: CASSKTGQAFSYEQYV.

Of note for this clonotype: Given a much more abundant clone one base away, this may be a read error. V is TRBV5-1 and J is TRBJ2-6, with a tentative D call TRBD1 (6 bases). Germline-derived CDR1 and CDR2 are SGHRS and YFSETQ. CDR3 size: 16 residues. This chain's CDR3 is CTSSWGHNSGANVLTF. CDR3 bases: TGCACCAGCAGCTGGGGACATAACTCTGGGGCCAACGTCCTGACTTTC.

A remark on this clonotype: One end of the junction varies from germline; a read error may be responsible. This chain links TRBV11-1 with TRBJ2-1, with unresolved D. Germline V gives CDR1 SGHAT, CDR2 FQDESV (reference sequence). The CDR3 covers 17 residues. CDR3 in DNA: TGTGCCAGCACCATCAGGCCCGGGTTACACTCCTATAATGAGCAGTCCTTC. Translating it yields CASTIRPGLHSYNEQSF.

This clonotype was recorded a few times. Possible read error: a much larger clone is one base away. The V call is TRBV11-2, the J call TRBJ2-1, with D possibly being TRBD1 or TRBD2 (5 bases each). Germline CDR1 SGHAT, CDR2 FQNNGV. The CDR3 sequence is 11 residues long. The CDR3, as DNA: TGTGCCAGCAGCTCCTTTGGGGGTCTGTTATTC. This codes for CASSSFGGLLF.

Of note for this clonotype: Relative to the germline gene, one junction end is altered; a read error may explain this. This chain uses TRBV28 with TRBJ2-2; perhaps D is TRBD1 or TRBD2 (6 bases each). Looked up from germline, CDR1 is MDHEN and CDR2 is SYDVKM. CDR3 length: 14 residues. CDR3 nucleotide sequence: TGTGCCAGCCTTAGGGGGACTCGGTCCGGTGAGCTGTTTTTT. Translated, it gives CASLRGTRSGELFF.

As for this clonotype: A read error is likely, as this CDR3 ends without the conserved phenylalanine or tryptophan. V is TRBV6-1 and J is TRBJ2-1; D is unresolved. CDR1 and CDR2 from the germline V gene are MNHNS and SASEGT. V shed 3 bases and J shed 10 bases, with 10 bases lying between them. The CDR3 contains 12 residues. CDR3 loop: CASSDGPYEQFY. The DNA for the CDR3 is TGTGCCAGCAGTGACGGTCCGTACGAGCAGTTCTAC.

CDR3 nucleotides: TGCAGCGTGGGGGGAGGGTCGAGTGAAAAACTGTTTTTT. This translates into CSVGGGSSEKLFF. The V call is TRBV29-1, the J call TRBJ1-4, with D possibly TRBD1 on 5 matching bases. Germline CDR1 reads SQVTM; CDR2 reads ANQGSEA. The V end was cut by 6 bases, the J end by 7 bases, with 15 bases between. The CDR3 sequence is 13 residues long.

Note on this clonotype: Sequence at one end of the junction differs from germline and may be a read error. The V call is TRBV11-2, the J call TRBJ2-1, with D possibly TRBD2 on 5 matching bases. Looked up from germline, CDR1 is SGHAT and CDR2 is FQNNGV. The CDR3 contains 16 residues. CDR3 protein: CASSLDPEDSYNEQFF. Here the CDR3 DNA reads TGTGCCAGCAGCTTAGATCCAGAGGACTCCTATAATGAACAGTTCTTC.

This clonotype was seen ten or more times. This CDR3 is CASSLNRGSEQYF. CDR3 nucleotides: TGTGCCAGCAGCTTAAACAGGGGGAGCGAGCAGTACTTC. This chain uses TRBV13 with TRBJ2-7; 8 positions agree with TRBD1. The germline V gene has CDR1 PRHDT and CDR2 FYEKMQ (reference sequence). Germline trimming cut 2 bases from V and 6 bases from J; bases unmatched to any gene: 3. The CDR3 covers 13 residues.

The gene calls are TRBV5-1 and TRBJ1-2; 7 bases agree with TRBD1. J lost 6 bases, V lost 4 bases, and 9 bases had no gene match. The CDR3 is 14 amino acids. Germline CDR1 reads SGHRS; CDR2 reads YFSETQ. For the CDR3, the DNA is TGCGCCAGCAGCCCTTGGATAGGGGGCGATGGCTACACCTTC. Amino acid sequence: CASSPWIGGDGYTF. Drawing the rest from reference TRBV5-1 and TRBJ1-2, the complete variable domain is KAGVTQTPRYLIKTRGQQVTLSCSPISGHRSVSWYQQTPGQGLQFLFEYFSETQRNKGNFPGRFSGRQFSNSRSEMNVSTLELGDSALYLCASSPWIGGDGYTFGSGTRLTVV.

The V call is TRBV28, the J call TRBJ2-7; TRBD1 matches 11 bases. The CDR3 spans 14 residues. Germline CDR1 reads MDHEN; CDR2 reads SYDVKM. Written as DNA, the CDR3 is TGTGTCAGTATCGGGACAGGGGGCTCCTACGAGCAGTACTTC. Residues: CVSIGTGGSYEQYF. Filled out from reference TRBV28 and TRBJ2-7, the complete variable domain reads DVKVTQSSRYLVKRTGEKVFLECVQDMDHENMFWYRQDPGLGLRLIYFSYDVKMKEKGDIPEGYSVSREKKERFSLILESASTNQTSMYLCVSIGTGGSYEQYFGPGTRLTVT.

This clonotype has a count of ten or more. This chain links TRBV5-1 with TRBJ1-1; no clear D gene. The CDR3 contains 12 residues. Germline V lookup: CDR1 SGHRS, CDR2 YFSETQ. The germline V and J ends were trimmed by 4 bases and 4 bases, with 8 bases remaining between them. The CDR3 sequence is CASSPWGTEAFF. The CDR3 region has the DNA TGCGCCAGCAGCCCCTGGGGCACTGAAGCTTTCTTT.

This clonotype was counted at least ten times. This chain connects TRBV7-8 to TRBJ2-2; D is ambiguous. This CDR3 region has 16 residues. The germline V gene has CDR1 SGHVS and CDR2 FQNEAQ. V shed 3 bases and J shed 2 bases, with 13 bases lying between them. The CDR3 region is CASSFLRAVNTGELFF. As DNA, the CDR3 is TGTGCCAGCAGCTTTCTTCGGGCGGTTAACACCGGGGAGCTGTTTTTT.

In the case of this clonotype: The CDR3 does not close with the conserved phenylalanine or tryptophan, likely indicating a read error. The DNA is omitted, as the CDR3 cannot be located on it reliably, and the CDR3 follows TCRdb's listing. V gene TRBV4-1 combines with J gene TRBJ2-7; TRBD2 is the table's D call and was not checked against the DNA. The germline CDR1 and CDR2 sequences are MGHRA and YSYEKL. Inclusive of both ends, the CDR3 amounts to 15 amino acids. The CDR3 is CASSQDLGGGYVQHI.